The next 17 T cell receptor beta chains were all read from a single sample in a study of T cells after yellow fever vaccination. TCRdb used MiXCR to reprocess the 5' RACE reads, holding one entry per CDR3 protein. The sample records tens of thousands of distinct CDR3 sequences, around 7.3% being singletons. The sequencing here drew on CD8+ T cells sorted from PBMCs, taken on the day of the yellow fever booster vaccination. The receptors were sampled from a young man who received the YFV17D yellow fever vaccine.

This clonotype came up a few times. This chain links TRBV12-3 or TRBV12-4 with TRBJ2-3; TRBD2 might be the D (6 bases). CDR3 length: 17 residues. Trimming removed 7 bases from V and 4 bases from J, with 24 bases in between. The CDR3 region is CASTGPNSGPDPDTQYF. The CDR3, as DNA: TGTGCCAGCACTGGGCCCAATAGCGGCCCCGACCCAGATACGCAGTATTTT.

Many counts were recorded for this clonotype. The chain couples TRBV14 to TRBJ2-7, with a possible D match to TRBD1 (5 bases). Germline V gives CDR1 SGHDN, CDR2 FVKESK. Deletions cut 1 base from V and 5 bases from J, with 15 bases between. The CDR3 has 15 amino acids. CDR3 DNA sequence: TGTGCCAGCAGCCAAGGATCGACAGAAATTCACGAGCAGTACTTC. Translated, it gives CASSQGSTEIHEQYF.

This clonotype has a handful of counts. The gene calls are TRBV20-1 and TRBJ2-3; TRBD2 agrees at 7 bases. V gave up 3 bases and J gave up 3 bases; unmatched junction bases: 9. From germline, CDR1 is DFQATT and CDR2 SNEGSKA (reference sequence). CDR3 length: 15 amino acids. CDR3 DNA sequence: TGCAGTGCTAGGTGGGGGGGGTCAGTGACAGATACGCAGTATTTT. It translates to CSARWGGSVTDTQYF.

This clonotype was detected many times. This rearrangement joins TRBV25-1 to TRBJ2-5, with D uncertain. The CDR3 is made up of 11 amino acids. Germline CDR1 and CDR2: MGHDK and SYGVNS. With 2 bases removed from V and 5 bases from J, the gap between germline ends came to 3 bases. The CDR3 reads CASSEGETQYF. The CDR3 coding sequence is TGTGCCAGCAGTGAAGGGGAGACCCAGTACTTC. The full variable domain, completed using reference TRBV25-1 and TRBJ2-5, is EADIYQTPRYLVIGTGKKITLECSQTMGHDKMYWYQQDPGMELHLIHYSYGVNSTEKGDLSSESTVSRIRTEHFPLTLESARPSHTSQYLCASSEGETQYFGPGTRLLVL.

J is TRBJ2-1 and V is TRBV3-1, with 8 nucleotides matching TRBD2. The ends lost 4 bases at V and 9 bases at J; junction bases unmatched: 20. The V gene's germline CDR1 is LGHDT and CDR2 YNNKEL (reference sequence). The CDR3 is 18 amino acids. In nucleotides, the CDR3 is TGTGCCAGCAGCCCAAGAATACCGGGACTAGTTTTTTACGGTGAGCAGTTCTTC. Residues: CASSPRIPGLVFYGEQFF.

The chain joins TRBV20-1 to TRBJ2-7; a possible D gene is TRBD2 (6 bases). The V end lost 4 bases, the J end lost 2 bases, and 21 bases lay between the germline ends. Germline V lookup: CDR1 DFQATT, CDR2 SNEGSKA (reference sequence). This CDR3 is 16 amino acids long. The CDR3 region has the DNA TGCAGTGCTACCACCGAGGCTAGCGCCTTTGCCTACGAGCAGTACTTC. Translated: CSATTEASAFAYEQYF.

A few counts support this clonotype. The CDR3 sequence: CASSPLWGRDPGELFF. CDR3 bases: TGTGCCAGCAGCCCCTTATGGGGGAGGGACCCCGGGGAGCTGTTTTTT. V and J are TRBV6-2 or TRBV6-3 and TRBJ2-2, with TRBD2 matching over 7 bases. With V trimmed by 6 bases and J by 6 bases, 13 bases remained unmatched. The CDR3 consists of 16 residues. Germline-derived CDR1 and CDR2 are MNHEY and SVGEGT.

This clonotype was counted at least ten times. The V and J genes are TRBV29-1 and TRBJ2-1, with D maybe TRBD2 (6 bases). Trimming left V 0 bases short and J 7 bases short, with 16 bases between. Per the germline V gene, CDR1 is SQVTM and CDR2 is ANQGSEA. There are 15 residues in the CDR3. The chain's CDR3 is CSVEDLAGLGNEQFF. The CDR3 region has the DNA TGCAGCGTTGAAGATCTGGCGGGATTAGGGAATGAGCAGTTCTTC.

This clonotype was counted only a few times. V gene TRBV29-1 combines with J gene TRBJ2-3; D might be TRBD1 or TRBD2, each matching 6 bases. The germline V gene has CDR1 SQVTM and CDR2 ANQGSEA. This CDR3 is built from 20 residues. The ends were cut back, 6 bases at V and 0 bases at J, with 31 bases in the middle. CDR3 nucleotide sequence: TGCAGCGTGGACGACTACGGCGAGGGGGGCCAAAAATCGAGCACAGATACGCAGTATTTT. This gives the protein CSVDDYGEGGQKSSTDTQYF.

In DNA form, the CDR3 reads TGTGCCAGCACTAGGACTAGCGGGAGAACCGGGGAGCTGTTTTTT. It specifies CASTRTSGRTGELFF. This rearrangement joins TRBV7-9 to TRBJ2-2, with 13 bases identical to TRBD2. Germline values: CDR1 SEHNR, CDR2 FQNEAQ (reference sequence). The CDR3 has 15 residues. V lost 7 bases to trimming and J lost 5 bases; unmatched junction nucleotides: 4.

This clonotype was observed a handful of times. This chain uses TRBV7-9 with TRBJ1-4, with TRBD1 matching 7 bases. This CDR3 contains 15 residues. Germline V lookup: CDR1 SEHNR, CDR2 FQNEAQ (reference sequence). V was pared by 1 base and J by 4 bases, with 3 bases of the junction left unmatched. DNA for the CDR3: TGTGCCAGCAGCTTAGAAGCAGGGGGTAATGAAAAACTGTTTTTT. This encodes CASSLEAGGNEKLFF.

In this sample, this clonotype turned up many times. The rearrangement joins TRBV28 to TRBJ2-3; D possibly corresponds to TRBD1 (5 bases). The CDR3 spans 13 residues. Germline values: CDR1 MDHEN, CDR2 SYDVKM. V dropped 5 bases and J dropped 4 bases, with 10 bases sitting between them. CDR3: CASSPGAPDTQYF. CDR3 nucleotides: TGTGCCAGCAGTCCTGGGGCACCAGATACGCAGTATTTT.

Only a few counts were recorded for this clonotype. This sequence joins TRBV29-1 and TRBJ2-7; D unresolved. The CDR3 extends over 12 amino acids. The germline V and J ends were trimmed by 6 bases and 6 bases, with 15 bases remaining between them. Germline CDR1 is SQVTM and CDR2 is ANQGSEA. CDR3 sequence (DNA): TGCAGCGTCCCGTCGGGCAGTTTCGAGCAGTACTTC. Amino acid sequence: CSVPSGSFEQYF.

The chain links TRBV5-1 to TRBJ2-1; the D gene is possibly TRBD2 (6 bases). In germline, CDR1 is SGHRS, CDR2 YFSETQ. This CDR3 is built from 14 residues. Deletions cut 3 bases from V and 3 bases from J, with 10 bases between. CDR3 residues: CASSSTGGYNEQFF. The CDR3 DNA is TGCGCCAGCAGCTCCACCGGGGGCTACAATGAGCAGTTCTTC. Full variable domain (rest looked up from reference TRBV5-1 and TRBJ2-1): KAGVTQTPRYLIKTRGQQVTLSCSPISGHRSVSWYQQTPGQGLQFLFEYFSETQRNKGNFPGRFSGRQFSNSRSEMNVSTLELGDSALYLCASSSTGGYNEQFFGPGTRLTVL.

The chain combines TRBV29-1 with TRBJ2-2, with a tentative D call TRBD2 (5 bases). The CDR3 length is 14 residues. V was shortened by 3 bases and J by 0 bases, with 8 bases between the two germline ends. Germline CDR1 is SQVTM and CDR2 is ANQGSEA. The DNA for the CDR3 is TGCAGCGTTGAGGCACTAGCGAACACCGGGGAGCTGTTTTTT. This codes for CSVEALANTGELFF.

A few counts support this clonotype. The CDR3 coding sequence is TGTGCCAGCAGCCCCGAGAGGGGTTCCTACGAGCAGTACTTC. Translated, it gives CASSPERGSYEQYF. This chain connects TRBV7-6 to TRBJ2-7; D could derive from TRBD1 or TRBD2 (5 bases each). Per the germline V gene, CDR1 is SGHVS and CDR2 is FNYEAQ. The CDR3 runs to 14 residues. Trimming took off 5 bases at V and 1 base at J, with 12 bases between the two ends.

The chain joins TRBV19 to TRBJ2-1; TRBD2 matches 9 bases. V lost 0 bases to trimming and J lost 5 bases; unmatched junction nucleotides: 5. Germline assignment: CDR1 LNHDA and CDR2 SQIVND (reference sequence). The CDR3 is made up of 16 amino acids. The CDR3 bases are TGTGCCAGTAGTATAGATGGAGGACTAGCGAACAATGAGCAGTTCTTC. It codes for CASSIDGGLANNEQFF.